This T cell receptor (beta chain) was documented in a study of blood T cell repertoires in COVID-19 (dated by TCRdb to 2019 to 2021). Background on the whole study: Samples covering the acute and convalescent phases of COVID-19 were provided by collaborators in the United States, Italy and Spain. The material from the prospective study consisted of cDNA or gDNA derived from T cells, B-cell-depleted T cells, or PBMCs. The dataset comprised deeply sampled blood TCRbeta repertoires from subjects exposed to, actively infected with, or recovered from COVID-19. A freely available public database, intended as a resource for researchers studying the immune response to SARS-CoV-2, is where the repertoires were released. Samples were obtained from the ongoing ImmuneRACE study (first 160 participants) and from about 1,300 subjects provided by 6 global collaborators. Sample metadata almost always included a de-identified subject ID, COVID-19 status, age in years and sex. Where available, HLA class I and class II types were obtained from metadata supplied by the sample provider rather than from assay-based typing.

One collaborating source in Seattle enrolled patients while the patients were actively infected and followed the patients over time throughout the course of disease. Collaborating institutions collected whole blood in K2EDTA tubes following their own protocols. For TCRbeta analysis, collaborators shipped samples as frozen whole blood, isolated PBMCs, or DNA extracted from either of those sample types. This clone was observed once. It lacks a known antigen. Base qualities are not at hand, and no much larger clone is one base apart. TCRbeta CDR3 regions were amplified from genomic DNA by means of the immunoSEQ Assay, a bias-controlled multiplex PCR. In the source study's methods: The number of nucleated cells in each sample was estimated by amplification of reference gene primers within the assay. To quantify the absolute abundance of each unique TCRbeta CDR3 rearrangement, sequence reads were collapsed and filtered. For each sample, productive Simpson clonality was calculated by taking the square root of Simpson's diversity index across productive rearrangements. TCRdb limited this immuneACCESS table to in-frame rearrangements with V and J called. A share of clones is missing; checked studies link under half to unresolved V genes, and the rest is unexplained. V, J and clone size are those of that table, while D and trimming were read from the DNA. Within this sample are about 170,000 clones, with roughly 90% of them counted one time only. The ten largest clones add up to 9.5% to 13% of the sample.

Points the paper makes about the study in general: The amount of clinical and demographic metadata varied by source and participant and was provided uncurated.

The CDR3 starts with the cysteine, ends with the phenylalanine, and has 15 residues. Left in the record is the CDR3 DNA by itself, 45 bases read in frame from the first base. From the germline V gene (reference sequence), CDR1 is LNHDA and CDR2 is SQIVND. At the junction V is shortened by 5 bases and J by 3 bases; bases outside the gene matches: 5. Sequencing was carried out using peripheral blood. This chain is built from TRBV19 and TRBJ2-3; 10 central bases correspond to TRBD2. The clonotype comes from a woman aged 55 to 70 with COVID-19, enrolled during active disease. The CDR3 protein: CASSSLAGGTDTQYF. DNA sequence: TGTGCCAGTAGTTCCTTAGCGGGAGGAACAGATACGCAGTATTTT.